Each of the 31 T cell receptor beta chains below was sequenced from the same sample in a study of vaccination and CD4 T cells after COVID-19 (dated by TCRdb to 2022 to 2024). These receptors' antigens are unknown. The treatment or condition label of this sample denotes: roughly 10-day PBMC culture with coronavirus spike peptide pools or control peptides (ViraFEST assay). CD4+ T cells from unexposed donors were collected before the COVID-19 pandemic (2011-2018). The library was prepared using PCR. The sequencer was an Illumina iSeq 100. TCR sequencing of DNA from cultured CD4+ T cells used the Oncomine TCR Beta short-read assay at the Johns Hopkins FTIC core. The QIAamp micro DNA kit was used to extract genomic DNA from the cultured CD4+ T cells. The public sequencing data were trimmed at Q25 with fastp and processed into clonotypes with MiXCR by TCRdb, which kept only in-frame beta chains. Rows with a matching CDR3 protein are joined into one entry that keeps the most common DNA and genes. The table for this sample lists 7,000 to 9,000 distinct CDR3 sequences; about 32% of them were counted only once. The ten most abundant clones make up less than 15% of the sample.

The specimen was CD4+ T cells from blood, cultured in vitro. Receptors originate from a human donor in good health.

This clonotype has more than one count but fewer than ten. The chain uses TRBV2 and TRBJ2-7; D unresolved. Germline V gives CDR1 SNHLY, CDR2 FYNNEI. CDR3 length equals 13 residues. Trimming took off 8 bases at V and 9 bases at J, with 20 bases between the two ends. The CDR3 DNA reads TGTGCCAGCCTAAGTGAAAGCCTACGAAGGCAGTACTTC. The encoded protein is CASLSESLRRQYF.

This clonotype occurred once. V gene TRBV6-1 combines with J gene TRBJ2-7; 9 positions agree with TRBD1. The junction had 5 bases not matched to a gene; V was cut back by 4 bases and J by 4 bases. CDR1 is MNHNS and CDR2 is SASEGT in the germline V gene. The CDR3 is 14 residues long. Written as DNA, the CDR3 is TGTGCCAGCAGTGTCCGGGACAGGGTGTACGAGCAGTACTTC. This sequence encodes CASSVRDRVYEQYF.

This rearrangement joins TRBV5-1 to TRBJ2-7; 7 bases agree with TRBD1. J lost 0 bases, V lost 1 base, and 4 bases had no gene match. CDR3 length: 15 residues. Germline assignment: CDR1 SGHRS and CDR2 YFSETQ. CDR3 loop: CASSLLGDSSYEQYF. The CDR3 bases are TGCGCCAGCAGCTTGCTGGGGGACAGCTCCTACGAGCAGTACTTC.

This clonotype is judged medium-sized (0.01 to 0.1%). This rearrangement joins TRBV20-1 to TRBJ2-6, with D possibly matching TRBD1 (6 bases). V dropped 3 bases and J dropped 0 bases, with 6 bases sitting between them. CDR1 DFQATT and CDR2 SNEGSKA come from the germline V gene (reference sequence). CDR3 length: 14 amino acids. CDR3 protein: CSARDSSGANVLTF. CDR3 DNA sequence: TGCAGTGCTAGGGACAGCTCTGGGGCCAACGTCCTGACTTTC.

The chain is built from TRBV6-1 and TRBJ2-7; D may be TRBD1 (6 bases). Germline CDR1 reads MNHNS; CDR2 reads SASEGT. Trimming cost V 2 bases and J 3 bases, with 14 bases left between them. The CDR3 is made up of 15 amino acids. The CDR3 loop reads CASSEPTGQFYEQYF. The CDR3, as DNA: TGTGCCAGCAGTGAACCAACGGGACAATTCTACGAGCAGTACTTC.

V and J are TRBV20-1 and TRBJ2-3; 12 nucleotides align to TRBD2. The germline gives CDR1 DFQATT, CDR2 SNEGSKA (reference sequence). There are 16 residues in the CDR3. DNA for the CDR3: TGCACCGCCCCTACTAGCGGGAGGAGGTTCACAGATACGCAGTATTTT. Translated, it gives CTAPTSGRRFTDTQYF.

The chain has TRBV19 and TRBJ2-7, with D possibly matching TRBD1 (7 bases). In germline, CDR1 is LNHDA, CDR2 SQIVND (reference sequence). CDR3 length equals 15 residues. V was cut by 6 bases and J by 4 bases, with 19 bases left in between. CDR3 DNA sequence: TGTGCCAGTAGGGACTACAGGGGCCCTATTTACGAGCAGTACTTC. Translation: CASRDYRGPIYEQYF. Complete variable domain (other parts from reference TRBV19 and TRBJ2-7): DGGITQSPKYLFRKEGQNVTLSCEQNLNHDAMYWYRQDPGQGLRLIYYSQIVNDFQKGDIAEGYSVSREKKESFPLTVTSAQKNPTAFYLCASRDYRGPIYEQYFGPGTRLTVT.

This clonotype was counted a few times. The chain has TRBV7-3 and TRBJ2-5; TRBD2 might be the D (7 bases). Trimming cost V 6 bases and J 2 bases, with 25 bases left between them. This CDR3 is built from 18 residues. Germline loops: CDR1 SGHTA, CDR2 FQGTGA. Written as DNA, the CDR3 is TGTGCCAGCAGATCGCTGATCGGGGGGCGGGACCCACAAGAGACCCAGTACTTC. Translated: CASRSLIGGRDPQETQYF.

The V call is TRBV28, the J call TRBJ1-5, with D perhaps matching TRBD1 (6 bases). Trimming shortened V by 1 base and J by 6 bases, and 10 bases separated the two germline ends. This CDR3 is 14 amino acids long. Per the germline V gene, CDR1 is MDHEN and CDR2 is SYDVKM. The DNA for the CDR3 is TGTGCCAGCAGTTTATCTGGGGGCGGTCAGCCCCAGCATTTT. Protein product: CASSLSGGGQPQHF.

This clonotype was detected only a few times. This chain joins TRBV7-2 and TRBJ2-5; 14 nucleotides align to TRBD2. Germline CDR1 reads SGHTA; CDR2 reads FQGNSA. The ends lost 3 bases at V and 5 bases at J; junction bases unmatched: 17. This CDR3 contains 20 residues. The CDR3 region is CASSFPPKGTSGSARETQYF. The CDR3 DNA follows: TGTGCCAGCAGCTTCCCCCCCAAGGGGACTAGCGGGAGTGCGCGGGAGACCCAGTACTTC.

The chain has TRBV6-2 or TRBV6-3 and TRBJ2-2; possible D gene TRBD1, 6 bases. From germline, CDR1 is MNHEY and CDR2 SVGEGT. Trimming took 5 bases from V and 7 from J, leaving 8 bases between them. There are 12 residues in the CDR3. CDR3 sequence reads: CASSQDSGELFF. The CDR3 DNA sequence: TGTGCCAGCAGTCAGGACAGCGGGGAGCTGTTTTTT.

This clonotype turned up a few times. V is TRBV6-1 and J is TRBJ2-7; D is possibly TRBD1 (6 bases). The CDR3 consists of 16 residues. Trimming removed 4 bases at V and 6 bases at J, with 22 bases between. Germline CDR1 reads MNHNS; CDR2 reads SASEGT. The CDR3 DNA is TGTGCCAGCAGTGTCCGGGTCAGGGACATTCGGGGCGAGCAGTACTTC. Protein product: CASSVRVRDIRGEQYF.

The CDR3 coding sequence is TGTGCCAGTCCCGGGCGGGCTAGCCACCCCTACAATGAGCAGTTCTTC. It yields the protein CASPGRASHPYNEQFF. This chain joins TRBV28 and TRBJ2-1; D may be TRBD2 (5 bases). Trimming took off 9 bases at V and 2 bases at J, with 20 bases between the two ends. Germline values: CDR1 MDHEN, CDR2 SYDVKM. This CDR3 region has 16 residues.

This chain connects TRBV7-3 to TRBJ2-5; 9 nucleotides match TRBD2. This CDR3 comprises 16 residues. Germline values: CDR1 SGHTA, CDR2 FQGTGA. V lost 1 base and J lost 1; bases outside the gene matches: 4. CDR3 sequence (DNA): TGTGCCAGCAGCTTAAATAGCGGGGGACTCCAAGAGACCCAGTACTTC. As protein: CASSLNSGGLQETQYF.

CDR3 DNA sequence: TGCAGTGCTAGAGAAACAGGGTGGACCGGGGAGCTGTTTTTT. Translation: CSARETGWTGELFF. The chain links TRBV20-1 to TRBJ2-2; the D gene is possibly TRBD1 (6 bases). Trimming removed 0 bases at V and 5 bases at J, with 10 bases between. Germline CDR1 is DFQATT and CDR2 is SNEGSKA (reference sequence). The CDR3 has 14 amino acids.

The V gene is TRBV20-1, the J gene TRBJ2-7; D might be TRBD1 (6 bases). The CDR3 is 14 residues long. CDR1 is DFQATT and CDR2 is SNEGSKA in the germline V gene (reference sequence). V was cut by 3 bases and J by 5 bases, with 17 bases left in between. CDR3 in DNA: TGCAGTGCTAGTAGTGTGACAGGAAGAGACGAGCAGTACTTC. As protein: CSASSVTGRDEQYF.

This clonotype was seen only a few times. J is TRBJ1-6 and V is TRBV28; the match to TRBD1 covers 8 bases. The CDR3 sequence is 14 residues long. The trim removed 4 bases at V and 8 bases at J, leaving 4 bases unmatched. Germline lookup yields CDR1 MDHEN and CDR2 SYDVKM. CDR3 nucleotide sequence: TGTGCCAGCAGTTCTGCAGGGGGCCATTCACCCCTCCACTTT. This translates into CASSSAGGHSPLHF.

This rearrangement joins TRBV20-1 to TRBJ2-3; maybe TRBD1 (6 bases). This CDR3 is 16 amino acids long. Germline CDR1 DFQATT, CDR2 SNEGSKA (reference sequence). V was pared by 0 bases and J by 3 bases, with 16 bases between. CDR3 sequence (DNA): TGCAGTGCTAGAGATTTAGAGGGGGTTGGGACAGATACGCAGTATTTT. Translated, it gives CSARDLEGVGTDTQYF.

The V gene is TRBV6-2 or TRBV6-3, the J gene TRBJ2-7; D is uncertain. The CDR3 has 11 residues. Trimming pared 5 bases from V and 3 bases from J, leaving 5 bases between. Germline-derived CDR1 and CDR2 are MNHEY and SVGEGT. CDR3: CASSPLYEQYF. The CDR3 DNA follows: TGTGCCAGCAGTCCCCTCTACGAGCAGTACTTC.

A few counts support this clonotype. V is TRBV6-5 and J is TRBJ2-7; no clear D gene. Deletions cut 2 bases from V and 7 bases from J, with 6 bases between. This CDR3 is 11 amino acids long. Germline V lookup: CDR1 MNHEY, CDR2 SVGAGI. The CDR3 loop is CASSYVGEQYF. The CDR3, as DNA: TGTGCCAGCAGTTACGTTGGGGAGCAGTACTTC.

This clonotype was detected only a few times. V usage is TRBV28 and J usage is TRBJ1-1; no firm D call. V gave up 1 base and J gave up 6 bases, with 15 bases separating them. CDR3 size: 15 residues. Germline lookup yields CDR1 MDHEN and CDR2 SYDVKM. The CDR3 DNA follows: TGTGCCAGCAGTTTATACGCGGAGCTAGCACCTGAAGCTTTCTTT. Its translation is CASSLYAELAPEAFF. Full variable domain (outside the CDR3, taken from reference TRBV28 and TRBJ1-1): DVKVTQSSRYLVKRTGEKVFLECVQDMDHENMFWYRQDPGLGLRLIYFSYDVKMKEKGDIPEGYSVSREKKERFSLILESASTNQTSMYLCASSLYAELAPEAFFGQGTRLTVV.

The rearrangement uses TRBV6-2 or TRBV6-3 and TRBJ2-7; D remains unclear. CDR1 is MNHEY, CDR2 SVGEGT, per germline. Trimming left V 11 bases short and J 0 bases short, with 11 bases between. The CDR3 extends over 12 amino acids. CDR3 in amino acids: CAARTDSYEQYF. CDR3 bases: TGTGCCGCTCGGACGGACTCCTACGAGCAGTACTTC.

This clonotype was seen a few times. The chain employs TRBV2 and TRBJ1-5, with unresolved D. The CDR3 has 13 amino acids. Trimming removed 6 bases from V and 4 bases from J, with 10 bases in between. CDR1 is SNHLY and CDR2 is FYNNEI in the germline V gene. The CDR3 reads CASSAHGNQPQHF. For the CDR3, the DNA is TGTGCCAGCAGCGCCCATGGGAATCAGCCCCAGCATTTT.

Comments on this clonotype: Its ends do not fully match the called genes, so a read error is possible. The chain couples TRBV20-1 to TRBJ2-1; D is unclear. The germline V gene has CDR1 DFQATT and CDR2 SNEGSKA (reference sequence). This CDR3 is 13 amino acids long. Written as DNA, the CDR3 is TGCAGTGCTAGAGAACCCCTCTCCAATGGGCAGTTCTTC. Translated, it gives CSAREPLSNGQFF.

The rearrangement links TRBV6-1 to TRBJ2-2; D is unresolved. CDR1 is MNHNS and CDR2 is SASEGT in the germline V gene. The ends were cut back, 5 bases at V and 6 bases at J, with 10 bases in the middle. The CDR3 totals 13 residues. CDR3 sequence reads: CASSTDGAGELFF. The CDR3 nucleotides are TGTGCCAGCAGTACCGATGGGGCCGGGGAGCTGTTTTTT.

This clonotype was seen a few times. V usage is TRBV28 and J usage is TRBJ2-7, with 13 bases matching TRBD2. Trimming removed 5 bases from V and 7 bases from J; junction bases left unmatched: 17. The germline V gene has CDR1 MDHEN and CDR2 SYDVKM. The CDR3 contains 18 residues. CDR3 protein: CASSIPHTSGRASREQYF. The DNA for the CDR3 is TGTGCCAGCAGTATACCCCACACTAGCGGGAGGGCCTCTCGGGAGCAGTACTTC.

The chain joins TRBV6-1 to TRBJ1-5, with unresolved D. This CDR3 is 16 amino acids long. Deletions cut 6 bases from V and 3 bases from J, with 18 bases between. From germline, CDR1 is MNHNS and CDR2 SASEGT. Here the CDR3 DNA reads TGTGCCAGCAGCCGCTCCTTGGGCCGGGACAATCAGCCCCAGCATTTT. Translated: CASSRSLGRDNQPQHF.

This clonotype has only a few counts. CDR3 bases: TGTGCCAGCAGCTTCGGGACTAGCGGGATCCAAGAGACCCAGTACTTC. This sequence encodes CASSFGTSGIQETQYF. This chain uses TRBV5-4 with TRBJ2-5; 13 nucleotides match TRBD2. Germline assignment: CDR1 SGHNT and CDR2 YYREEE (reference sequence). This CDR3 has 16 amino acids. V lost 2 bases to trimming and J lost 1 base; unmatched junction nucleotides: 2. Together with reference TRBV5-4 and TRBJ2-5, the CDR3 gives the full variable domain: ETGVTQSPTHLIKTRGQQVTLRCSSQSGHNTVSWYQQALGQGPQFIFQYYREEENGRGNFPPRFSGLQFPNYSSELNVNALELDDSALYLCASSFGTSGIQETQYFGPGTRLLVL.

J is TRBJ2-2 and V is TRBV6-1; TRBD2 might be the D (5 bases). The V gene's germline CDR1 is MNHNS and CDR2 SASEGT. The CDR3 is 13 residues long. V lost 7 bases and J 3 bases, leaving 9 bases between the germline ends. The CDR3 DNA sequence: TGTGCCAGCAATCCGGGATACACCGGGGAGCTGTTTTTT. Its translation is CASNPGYTGELFF.

The chain couples TRBV10-3 to TRBJ1-1, with a possible D match to TRBD1 (5 bases). Per germline, CDR1 ENHRY and CDR2 SYGVKD. The CDR3 length is 15 residues. Trimming left V 4 bases short and J 0 bases short, with 12 bases between. The CDR3 is CAISADMTLNTEAFF. DNA for the CDR3: TGTGCCATCAGTGCGGACATGACCCTGAACACTGAAGCTTTCTTT.

Judged by abundance, this clonotype is medium-sized (0.01 to 0.1%). The chain couples TRBV7-2 to TRBJ1-2; D is possibly TRBD1 (6 bases). Germline V gene sequence: CDR1 SGHTA, CDR2 FQGNSA. This CDR3 is built from 15 residues. V was trimmed by 5 bases and J by 7 bases, leaving 20 bases between them. The CDR3 protein is CASSLAHRASGGYTF. CDR3 DNA: TGTGCCAGCAGCCTGGCCCACAGGGCGTCCGGTGGCTACACCTTC.